This is a list of T cell receptor beta chains from one sample in a study of long-term antiretroviral therapy in people with HIV. Sequencing was performed with immunoSEQ multiplex PCR; in TCRdb, only in-frame clones are kept and a portion is missing. The data show around 23,000 clones, 65% to 85% seen once. Sample: unsorted PBMCs, taken 2.1 years after starting antiretroviral therapy. Receptor source: a man aged 25-45 years with HIV. Both conserved end residues are part of each CDR3. A D gene is named only where the DNA matches it firmly. The size entry is marked missing in some rows and otherwise reads once, few, many or a size class.

-	-	TRBV6-1	TRBJ1-5	TGTGCCAGCAGTGAAAGGGGGTACAATCAGCCCCAGCATTTT	CASSERGYNQPQHF
-	TRBD1	TRBV27	TRBJ1-6	TGTGCCAGCAGTTCACAAGGGGACAGTGGCAGTTCACCCCTCCACTTT	CASSSQGDSGSSPLHF
few	-	TRBV6-5	TRBJ1-6	TGTGCCAGCAGTTCCAGACAGGTCGGGAATTCACCCCTCCACTTT	CASSSRQVGNSPLHF
-	TRBD2	TRBV9	TRBJ2-7	TGTGCCAGCAGCCCCCGAAGCGGGAGGTCGGCCTACGAGCAGTACTTC	CASSPRSGRSAYEQYF
-	-	TRBV5-1	TRBJ2-1	TGCGCCAGCAGCTTGGGTCCAGGGGAAGGGGTCTACAATGAGCAGTTCTTC	CASSLGPGEGVYNEQFF
-	-	TRBV19	TRBJ1-3	TGTGCCAGTAGTAGGGAATTCTCTGGAAACACCATATATTTT	CASSREFSGNTIYF
-	-	TRBV15	TRBJ1-2	TGTGCCACCAGCAGAGATCCCAGGGGCGCACGCTATGGCTACACCTTC	CATSRDPRGARYGYTF
medium-sized	-	TRBV27	TRBJ2-3	TGTGCCTCATTACGGGCGGGGATTGTCACAGATACGCAGTATTTT	CASLRAGIVTDTQYF
-	-	TRBV4-1	TRBJ1-2	TGCGCCAGCAGCCAAGTCGGGCAGGGGTCGCGTGGCTACACCTTC	CASSQVGQGSRGYTF
-	-	TRBV11-2	TRBJ2-2	TGTGCCAGCAGCTTAGAAGTTATCACCGGGGAGCTGTTTTTT	CASSLEVITGELFF
-	-	TRBV6-4	TRBJ1-6	TGTGCCAGCAGTGAGGGACTAGATTCACCCCTCCACTTT	CASSEGLDSPLHF
few	-	TRBV5-4	TRBJ1-1	TGTGCCAGCAGCTTGACGCGACAGATGAACACTGAAGCTTTCTTT	CASSLTRQMNTEAFF
-	TRBD2	TRBV4-1	TRBJ2-7	TGCGCCAGCAGCCCCGAAGCGGGGGCCCTTACCTACGAGCAGTACTTC	CASSPEAGALTYEQYF
-	-	TRBV5-6	TRBJ1-3	TGTGCCAGCAGCATGACAGGCTCTGGAAACACCATATATTTT	CASSMTGSGNTIYF
-	-	TRBV10-3	TRBJ2-1	TGTGCCATCAAGCCTGCTAGCTCCTACAATGAGCAGTTCTTC	CAIKPASSYNEQFF
-	-	TRBV27	TRBJ2-2	TGTGCCAGCAGTTTAACCCATTCCAGGGGAGTTGGGGAGCTGTTTTTT	CASSLTHSRGVGELFF
-	-	TRBV2	TRBJ2-1	TGTGCCAGCAGTTCTTTAAGTGAGCAGTTCTTC	CASSSLSEQFF
-	TRBD1	TRBV15	TRBJ1-5	TGTGCCACCAGCAAGGGGACAGGGGCGCTCCAGGGCAATCAGCCCCAGCATTTT	CATSKGTGALQGNQPQHF
-	TRBD1	TRBV30	TRBJ1-5	TGTGCCTGGAGTCCTAGAGGACAGGTTAGCAATCAGCCCCAGCATTTT	CAWSPRGQVSNQPQHF
-	-	TRBV19	TRBJ1-5	TGTGCCAGTAGTTCTAGAGGTACGGGTCAGCCCCAGCATTTT	CASSSRGTGQPQHF
-	-	TRBV27	TRBJ2-7	TGTGCCAGCAGTCCTTCCCCTGTAGGCTACGAGCAGTACTTC	CASSPSPVGYEQYF
once	TRBD1	TRBV7-2	TRBJ1-5	TGTGCCAGCAGCTTAGGACAGGGCAAGTTTCCCCAGCATTTT	CASSLGQGKFPQHF
-	-	TRBV5-6	TRBJ1-5	TGTGCCAGCAGCCTCCGGGGGGGACAAAGCAATCAGCCCCAGCATTTT	CASSLRGGQSNQPQHF
-	TRBD1	TRBV19	TRBJ1-1	TGTGCCAGTAGACCCTCGGACAGGGGAACCTGGGACACTGAAGCTTTCTTT	CASRPSDRGTWDTEAFF
-	-	TRBV18	TRBJ1-2	TGTGCCAGCACCACAGGAATCTATGGCTACACCTTC	CASTTGIYGYTF
-	-	TRBV5-4	TRBJ2-7	TGTGCCAGCAGCAGGCAGGGCGCCTACGAGCAGTACTTC	CASSRQGAYEQYF
-	-	TRBV5-4	TRBJ1-2	TGTGCCAGCAGCTTGGAGGGCCTTCCTTATGGCTACACCTTC	CASSLEGLPYGYTF
few	-	TRBV5-5	TRBJ1-4	TGTGCCAGCGTGGGGACGGGGGAAAAACTGTTTTTT	CASVGTGEKLFF
-	TRBD2	TRBV7-3	TRBJ2-5	TGTGCCAGCAGCCCTAGGGGAGGGAACGAAGAGACCCAGTACTTC	CASSPRGGNEETQYF
-	TRBD1	TRBV2	TRBJ2-7	TGTGCCAGCAGTGAGTATGGAGACAGGGGACGCGAGCAGTACTTC	CASSEYGDRGREQYF
few	TRBD1	TRBV30	TRBJ1-6	TGTGCCTTTTCAGGGGGCGGAAGGCCCCACTTT	CAFSGGGRPHF
once	-	TRBV27	TRBJ2-7	TGTGCCAGCAGTTTAACCAGGGTTTCATACGAGCAGTACTTC	CASSLTRVSYEQYF
-	-	TRBV15	TRBJ1-1	TGTGCCACCAGCAGAGTTACAGGGAGATACACTGAAGCTTTCTTT	CATSRVTGRYTEAFF
-	TRBD1	TRBV7-6	TRBJ1-1	TGTGCCAGCAGCCCCCGACTCGACAGGGCGGCTTTCTTT	CASSPRLDRAAFF
-	TRBD2	TRBV4-1	TRBJ2-7	TGCGCCAGCAGCCAAGGGCCGGGACTAGCGGACTACGAGCAGTACTTC	CASSQGPGLADYEQYF
once	TRBD1	TRBV6-5	TRBJ1-2	TGTGCCAGCAGGTCAGGGGGCAGGTATGGCTACACCTTC	CASRSGGRYGYTF
-	-	TRBV7-9	TRBJ1-1	TGTGCCAGCAGCCTCTGGGGGACGGCGAACACTGAAGCTTTCTTT	CASSLWGTANTEAFF
-	-	TRBV4-1	TRBJ1-4	TGCGCCAGCAGCCAAGGGGCCAGACCAACTAATGAAAAACTGTTTTTT	CASSQGARPTNEKLFF
-	-	TRBV7-3	TRBJ2-1	TGTGCCAGCAGCCCGACGGGGGGCGGGGGAAATGAGCAGTTCTTC	CASSPTGGGGNEQFF
-	-	TRBV25-1	TRBJ2-2	TGTGCCAGCAGTGCGATCCAAGTCGGGGGGAACACCGGGGAGCTGTTTTTT	CASSAIQVGGNTGELFF
-	TRBD1	TRBV5-1	TRBJ1-2	TGCGCCAGCAGCTTGGGACAGGGGGGATATGGCTACACCTTC	CASSLGQGGYGYTF
-	-	TRBV20-1	TRBJ2-5	TGCAGTGCTTCCGCAGAGACCCAGTACTTC	CSASAETQYF
once	-	TRBV6-1	TRBJ1-5	TGTGCCAGCAGTCGAGCAGGGGACGGAAATCAGCCCCAGCATTTT	CASSRAGDGNQPQHF